This T cell receptor (beta chain) was profiled in a study of Graves' ophthalmopathy and Graves' hyperthyroidism. Study summary: Peripheral blood sampling preceded any treatment and occurred at initial diagnosis. Study observations and caveats: Ophthalmopathy progression prediction by the model yielded a sensitivity of approximately 70% and a specificity of about 72%.

RNA transcripts were the source from which TCR beta CDR3 regions were amplified. HTBI primers served in a first-round RT-PCR, which a second-round multiplex PCR followed. One entry per CDR3 protein, called by TCRdb with MiXCR from the multiplex PCR reads. This sample carries about 210,000 distinct CDR3 sequences, 25% to 30% of them seen once, and the ten largest clones take approximately 9.6%. Isolation of PBMCs was performed using 10 ml of fresh peripheral blood. With 6 bases clipped from V and 1 base from J, the junction kept 5 bases outside the gene matches. The CDR3 extends over 15 amino acids. In its sample, this clonotype was seen many times. As yet, its antigen is unknown.

Specimen: peripheral blood. This TCR came from a man aged 50-60 years with Graves' ophthalmopathy. This sequence joins TRBV12-3 or TRBV12-4 and TRBJ1-5, with TRBD1 matching 8 bases. CDR3 sequence: CASSTTGASNQPQHF. The CDR3 nucleotides read TGTGCCAGCAGCACGACAGGGGCGAGCAATCAGCCCCAGCATTTT.